These 25 T cell receptor beta chains share one sample of origin, sequenced in a study of T cells after yellow fever vaccination. MiXCR, run by TCRdb on the 5' RACE reads, gives a single entry per CDR3 protein. This sample has around 250,000 distinct CDR3 sequences, with about 5% found just once. Sequences were derived from CD4+ T cells sorted from PBMCs, sampled on the day of the yellow fever booster vaccination. These receptors originate from a man younger than 35 who received the YFV17D yellow fever vaccine.

This clonotype has ten or more counts. The chain joins TRBV5-8 to TRBJ2-7; weak D call: TRBD2 (5 bases). This CDR3 contains 13 residues. Germline V gene sequence: CDR1 SGHTS, CDR2 YDEGEE. Trimming cost V 4 bases and J 2 bases, with 10 bases left between them. The DNA for the CDR3 is TGTGCCAGCAGCAGCAGAGGGCCCTACGAGCAGTACTTC. Encoded protein: CASSSRGPYEQYF.

This clonotype has ten or more counts. J is TRBJ1-5 and V is TRBV4-3, with D unclear. This CDR3 region has 14 residues. Between the trimmed V and J ends, which lost 0 bases and 3 bases, there was a span of 6 bases. Germline V gene data show CDR1 as LGHNA and CDR2 as YSLEER. CDR3 DNA: TGCGCCAGCAGCCAAGATATCACCAATCAGCCCCAGCATTTT. Protein: CASSQDITNQPQHF.

This clonotype occurred many times. J is TRBJ2-1 and V is TRBV7-2; D call uncertain. Germline V gene lookup returns CDR1 SGHTA and CDR2 FQGNSA. Between the trimmed V and J ends, which lost 5 bases and 12 bases, there was a span of 14 bases. This CDR3 has 12 residues. CDR3: CASSPQLYGQFF. CDR3 sequence (DNA): TGTGCCAGCAGCCCCCAGCTTTACGGGCAGTTCTTC.

The rearrangement links TRBV2 to TRBJ2-7; no reliable D call. Germline CDR1 reads SNHLY; CDR2 reads FYNNEI. V gave up 8 bases and J gave up 4 bases, with 12 bases separating them. CDR3 length: 12 amino acids. The CDR3 nucleotides are TGTGCCAGCTGTAGATCACAGTACGAGCAGTACTTC. Protein sequence: CASCRSQYEQYF.

The sample holds many counts of this clonotype. The chain employs TRBV24-1 and TRBJ2-5; 9 bases match TRBD1. This CDR3 has 15 residues. The germline V gene has CDR1 KGHDR and CDR2 SFDVKD. V dropped 1 base and J dropped 5; count of bases not matched to a gene: 4. CDR3 coding DNA: TGTGCCACCAGTGATTTTGGGACAGGGAAGGAGACCCAGTACTTC. It translates to CATSDFGTGKETQYF.

The genes are TRBV21-1 and TRBJ2-7. TRBV21-1 is given as a pseudogene. CDR3 size: 14 residues. CDR3: CASSAECLPYEQYV. For the CDR3, the DNA is TGTGCCAGCAGCGCTGAGTGTCTCCCCTACGAGCAGTACGTC.

Comments on this clonotype: One end of the junction does not line up with germline, which may come from a read error. V and J are TRBV12-3 or TRBV12-4 and TRBJ1-1, with no clear D. This CDR3 comprises 11 residues. The DNA for the CDR3 is TGTGCCAGCATTTTATTCACTGAAGCTTTCTTT. This encodes CASILFTEAFF.

The rearrangement joins TRBV6-1 to TRBJ1-5; 10 positions agree with TRBD1. The germline CDR1 and CDR2 sequences are MNHNS and SASEGT. Germline trimming cut 7 bases from V and 2 bases from J; bases unmatched to any gene: 5. The CDR3 loop spans 15 amino acids. The CDR3 region has the DNA TGTGCCAGCATCGGGACAGGGGAAGGCAATCAGCCCCAGCATTTT. It translates to CASIGTGEGNQPQHF.

This chain links TRBV20-1 with TRBJ2-2; D is ambiguous. Germline V gene lookup returns CDR1 DFQATT and CDR2 SNEGSKA (reference sequence). The CDR3 contains 13 residues. V lost 3 bases and J lost 1, with 6 bases in between. The CDR3 DNA sequence: TGCAGTGCTAGGGAAGAGAACACCGGGGAGCTGTTTTTT. Its translation: CSAREENTGELFF.

In its sample, this clonotype was seen many times. This sequence joins TRBV5-5 and TRBJ2-2, with 7 bases that match TRBD1. Trimming took 0 bases from V and 4 from J; bases not matched to a gene: 3. Germline loops: CDR1 SGHKS, CDR2 YYEKEE (reference sequence). There are 15 residues in the CDR3. The CDR3 DNA is TGTGCCAGCAGCTTGGCGGGACAGCTCACCGGGGAGCTGTTTTTT. Encoded protein: CASSLAGQLTGELFF.

J is TRBJ1-1 and V is TRBV29-1; possible D gene TRBD1, 6 bases. This CDR3 is 12 amino acids long. Trimming took off 7 bases at V and 11 bases at J, with 20 bases between the two ends. Germline V CDR1 and CDR2: SQVTM, ANQGSEA. CDR3 protein: CSGLQGAWEAFF. The CDR3 coding sequence is TGCAGCGGATTACAGGGAGCCTGGGAGGCTTTCTTT.

The table lists this clonotype with a count of one. This may stem from a read error, because a much larger clone lies one nucleotide away. J is TRBJ2-3 and V is TRBV7-2, with TRBD1 matching 8 bases. Trimming at V came to 5 bases and at J to 0 bases, leaving 4 bases not matched to a gene. The CDR3 covers 15 residues. CDR1 is SGHTA and CDR2 is FQGNSA in the germline V gene. The CDR3 protein is CTSSQDRVSTDTQYF. In DNA form, the CDR3 reads TGTACCAGCAGCCAGGACAGGGTGAGCACAGATACGCAGTATTTT. The variable domain in full, completed from reference TRBV7-2 and TRBJ2-3, reads GAGVSQSPSNKVTEKGKDVELRCDPISGHTALYWYRQSLGQGLEFLIYFQGNSAPDKSGLPSDRFSAERTGGSVSTLTIQRTQQEDSAVYLCTSSQDRVSTDTQYFGPGTRLTVL.

The rearrangement links TRBV5-1 to TRBJ2-7, with 7 bases lining up with TRBD1. Looked up from germline, CDR1 is SGHRS and CDR2 is YFSETQ. The CDR3 runs to 14 residues. V dropped 5 bases and J dropped 0; count of bases not matched to a gene: 5. In DNA, the CDR3 is TGCGCCAGCAGGACCGGGACAGCCTCCTACGAGCAGTACTTC. It translates to CASRTGTASYEQYF.

This clonotype was seen repeatedly, ten times or more. The rearrangement uses TRBV4-2 and TRBJ2-1, with TRBD2 identical over 8 bases. The length of the CDR3 is 17 residues. CDR1 is LGHNA, CDR2 YNFKEQ, per germline. J gave up 4 bases and V 3 bases, and 11 bases lay outside the gene matches. CDR3 region: CASSHPYSTSGYNEQFF. The CDR3 bases are TGTGCCAGCAGCCATCCATACAGCACTAGCGGATACAATGAGCAGTTCTTC.

This clonotype was picked up a small number of times. The CDR3 coding sequence is TGCAGTGCAACCGGCGGGGGGGGCTACTATAGCAATCAGCCCCAGCATTTT. The encoded protein is CSATGGGGYYSNQPQHF. The V call is TRBV20-1, the J call TRBJ1-5; maybe TRBD1 (6 bases). V lost 6 bases and J 0 bases, leaving 21 bases between the germline ends. This CDR3 comprises 17 residues. Germline CDR1 is DFQATT and CDR2 is SNEGSKA (reference sequence).

This clonotype was seen once. This chain uses TRBV7-3 with TRBJ1-6; D is uncertain. The ends were cut back, 3 bases at V and 7 bases at J, with 10 bases in the middle. The length of the CDR3 is 14 residues. Looked up from germline, CDR1 is SGHTA and CDR2 is FQGTGA. The chain's CDR3 is CASSFLSKNSPLHF. CDR3 bases: TGTGCCAGCAGCTTTCTGTCTAAAAATTCACCCCTCCACTTT.

The chain has TRBV4-3 and TRBJ1-5, with 9 bases aligning to TRBD1. The CDR3 runs 15 residues. Trimming cost V 1 base and J 7 bases; bases outside gene matches: 5. Germline values: CDR1 LGHNA, CDR2 YSLEER. The CDR3 loop is CASSQGRQGGQPQHF. CDR3 bases: TGCGCCAGCAGCCAAGGTCGACAGGGGGGACAGCCCCAGCATTTT.

This clonotype was observed a handful of times. V usage is TRBV20-1 and J usage is TRBJ1-2; D might be TRBD1 (6 bases). The CDR3 loop spans 15 amino acids. Germline lookup yields CDR1 DFQATT and CDR2 SNEGSKA (reference sequence). The V end lost 8 bases, the J end lost 1 base, and 20 bases lay between the germline ends. CDR3 loop: CSSQGQLAFNYGYTF. The CDR3 DNA is TGCAGTTCCCAAGGACAGCTCGCCTTTAACTATGGCTACACCTTC.

This chain links TRBV6-2 or TRBV6-3 with TRBJ2-5; possible D gene TRBD2, 5 bases. The CDR3 is 14 amino acids. Germline assignment: CDR1 MNHEY and CDR2 SVGEGT. Trimming removed 6 bases from V and 5 bases from J, with 16 bases in between. CDR3 in amino acids: CASSGGYTWETQYF. CDR3 bases: TGTGCCAGCAGCGGAGGCTACACCTGGGAGACCCAGTACTTC.

This clonotype was observed many times. The J gene is TRBJ2-4, the V gene TRBV7-3; TRBD2 matches 8 bases. From germline, CDR1 is SGHTA and CDR2 FQGTGA. The V gene end was trimmed by 1 base and the J gene end by 6 bases; junction bases not matched to a gene: 5. This CDR3 contains 15 residues. The CDR3 loop reads CASSLRRGVGNIQYF. The CDR3 nucleotides are TGTGCCAGCAGCTTAAGGCGGGGGGTCGGAAACATTCAGTACTTC.

In its sample, this clonotype was seen a few times. J is TRBJ2-7 and V is TRBV20-1, with TRBD2 identical over 7 bases. Germline CDR1 reads DFQATT; CDR2 reads SNEGSKA (reference sequence). The trim removed 6 bases at V and 3 bases at J, leaving 8 bases unmatched. This CDR3 is 13 amino acids long. For the CDR3, the DNA is TGCAGTGCCCTAGCTACGGGGGGCTACGAGCAGTACTTC. Translated, it gives CSALATGGYEQYF.

The V gene is TRBV7-9, the J gene TRBJ1-2, with D unclear. The V gene lost 4 bases and the J gene lost 5 bases, with 17 bases spanning the gap. The CDR3 sequence is 15 residues long. The germline gives CDR1 SEHNR, CDR2 FQNEAQ (reference sequence). The CDR3 DNA reads TGTGCCAGCAGCTCAGGCGGCGGCGGACCATATGGCTACACCTTC. Translated, it gives CASSSGGGGPYGYTF.

This clonotype was counted ten times or more. The CDR3 sequence is CASSPLIGQGTNTEAFF. DNA of the CDR3: TGTGCCAGCAGCCCCCTAATAGGACAGGGGACGAACACTGAAGCTTTCTTT. This chain joins TRBV21-1 and TRBJ1-1; the tabulated D call, TRBD1, remains unverified against the DNA. TRBV21-1 is termed a pseudogene. The CDR3 is made up of 17 amino acids.

In its sample, this clonotype was seen a few times. The V call is TRBV7-2, the J call TRBJ2-1; D perhaps matches TRBD2 (6 bases). V lost 3 bases, J lost 4 bases, and 13 bases lay in between. The CDR3 spans 15 residues. In germline, CDR1 is SGHTA, CDR2 FQGNSA. The CDR3 DNA sequence: TGTGCCAGCAGCTTGGACTTTGGGGGGTACAATGAGCAGTTCTTC. This translates into CASSLDFGGYNEQFF. Using reference TRBV7-2 and TRBJ2-1 for the parts outside the CDR3, the full variable domain is GAGVSQSPSNKVTEKGKDVELRCDPISGHTALYWYRQSLGQGLEFLIYFQGNSAPDKSGLPSDRFSAERTGGSVSTLTIQRTQQEDSAVYLCASSLDFGGYNEQFFGPGTRLTVL.

The table lists this clonotype with many counts. The rearrangement links TRBV4-3 to TRBJ2-1; TRBD1 matches at 8 bases. CDR1 LGHNA and CDR2 YSLEER come from the germline V gene. The CDR3 sequence is 15 residues long. J gave up 7 bases and V 3 bases, and 8 bases lay outside the gene matches. This chain's CDR3 is CASSQSDRGRNEQFF. CDR3 nucleotide sequence: TGCGCCAGCAGCCAGAGCGACAGGGGTAGGAATGAGCAGTTCTTC.